This T cell receptor (beta chain) stems from a study of immune characterization of retroperitoneal liposarcoma. Germline-derived CDR1 and CDR2 are MNHEY and SVGAGI. CDR3 length: 14 amino acids. TCRdb reprocessed the PCR reads via MiXCR and lists one record per CDR3 protein. Found here are 8,000 to 13,000 distinct CDR3 sequences, 25% to 30% of them singletons; the top ten hold about 8.5%. The clonotype originates from a female donor with retroperitoneal liposarcoma. This rearrangement joins TRBV6-5 to TRBJ2-3; TRBD1 matches at 12 bases. The closer fit of TRBJ2-7 to the DNA end suggests the J call may be wrong. The sequenced sample consisted of tumor tissue. In DNA form, the CDR3 reads TGTGCCTCGCTCGGGACAGGGGGCGACTACGAGCAGTACTTC. Amino acids: CASLGTGGDYEQYF.